Sequencing of this TCR beta chain was carried out in a study of shared clonotypes between healthy human individuals. As for the study in general: Serving as donors were two women and a few men, whose ages spanned 18 to 49.

In the case of this clone: Its specificity is unknown.

As originally analysed: Filtering differed since immunoSEQ provided only junctions, with no quality scores. Sequencing was performed with immunoSEQ multiplex PCR; in TCRdb, only in-frame clones are kept and a portion is missing. V and J calls plus clone size are reproduced from that table; the DNA served to infer D and trimming. The sample includes about 1.1 million clones, about 72% of them seen just once. Study findings and constraints: Depth of sequencing was expected to influence donor clonotype sharing.

Germline V gene data show CDR1 as MDHEN and CDR2 as SYDVKM. This CDR3 is built from 14 residues. Trimming cost V 1 base and J 3 bases, with 9 bases left between them. This clonotype was sampled from a young man in good health. Some clones in this sample may be carry-over from other donors' samples. The chain couples TRBV28 to TRBJ1-2; D remains ambiguous. The sample comprised memory CD4+ T cells from PBMCs. The subset was: CD45RA-negative fraction. The CDR3 DNA sequence: TGTGCCAGCAGTTTATTGTCGGCAGACTATGGCTACACCTTC. This sequence encodes CASSLLSADYGYTF.